Following are 12 T cell receptor beta chains from one sample sequenced in a study of cytomegalovirus exposure and HLA in healthy donors. Primers for the PCR totalled 60 Vbeta and 13 Jbeta. Clones were sequenced by immunoSEQ multiplex PCR, and TCRdb holds only the in-frame ones, with some missing. The table lists about 170,000 clones, roughly 85% of them singletons. The specimen sequenced was PBMCs. Receptors originate from a man aged 35-49 years in good health and CMV-seropositive.

This rearrangement joins TRBV9 to TRBJ2-1; D perhaps matches TRBD2 (6 bases). The CDR3 spans 18 residues. Between the trimmed V and J ends, which lost 0 bases and 6 bases, there was a span of 22 bases. Germline V CDR1 and CDR2: SGDLS, YYNGEE. CDR3: CASSVATGVSGAFNEQFF. CDR3 DNA sequence: TGTGCCAGCAGCGTAGCTACCGGAGTTAGCGGAGCCTTCAATGAGCAGTTCTTC.

This rearrangement joins TRBV28 to TRBJ1-3; TRBD1 is a possible D gene (6 bases). Germline V gives CDR1 MDHEN, CDR2 SYDVKM. V was clipped by 6 bases and J by 0 bases, with 12 bases between them. The CDR3 is made up of 15 amino acids. CDR3 region: CASRPDRASGNTIYF. DNA of the CDR3: TGTGCCAGCAGACCGGACAGAGCCTCTGGAAACACCATATATTTT.

The genes are TRBV5-1 and TRBJ2-5; 8 bases agree with TRBD1. The last part of the DNA fits TRBJ2-7 better; the J call may be wrong. The CDR3 extends over 16 amino acids. Germline V gives CDR1 SGHRS, CDR2 YFSETQ. This CDR3 reads CASSPVGRGRGYEQYF. DNA of the CDR3: TGCGCCAGCAGCCCGGTGGGCAGGGGGCGCGGGTACGAGCAGTACTTC.

V usage is TRBV5-1 and J usage is TRBJ2-3, with D tentatively TRBD2 (5 bases). From germline, CDR1 is SGHRS and CDR2 YFSETQ. The V end lost 4 bases, the J end lost 3 bases, and 6 bases lay between the germline ends. The CDR3 sequence is 12 residues long. The CDR3 DNA sequence: TGCGCCAGCAGCGGGAGTACAGATACGCAGTATTTT. This codes for CASSGSTDTQYF.

This clone was found a few times. The J gene is TRBJ2-7, the V gene TRBV7-9; possibly TRBD2 for D (6 bases). Germline V gene data show CDR1 as SEHNR and CDR2 as FQNEAQ (reference sequence). The CDR3 extends over 15 amino acids. Deletions cut 5 bases from V and 6 bases from J, with 20 bases between. CDR3 coding DNA: TGTGCCAGCAGCCTGGGGCATGGGGGGAGTCTCGAGCAGTACTTC. It specifies CASSLGHGGSLEQYF.

The chain is built from TRBV15 and TRBJ1-6; no reliable D call. Germline assignment: CDR1 LNHNV and CDR2 YYDKDF (reference sequence). V shed 0 bases and J shed 10 bases, with 16 bases lying between them. This CDR3 has 16 amino acids. The CDR3 loop reads CATSRDHWEATSPLHF. The CDR3 coding sequence is TGTGCCACCAGCAGAGATCATTGGGAGGCAACCTCACCCCTCCACTTT.

This clone was counted a single time. The chain couples TRBV10-2 to TRBJ2-1, with 11 bases lining up with TRBD2. J was trimmed by 0 bases and V by 2 bases; bases with no gene match: 3. The CDR3 has 17 residues. Germline CDR1 WSHSY, CDR2 SAAADI. This CDR3 reads CASSETGTSGSYNEQFF. Here the CDR3 DNA reads TGCGCCAGCAGTGAGACGGGGACTAGCGGCTCCTACAATGAGCAGTTCTTC.

J is TRBJ2-7 and V is TRBV5-1; D unclear. There are 15 residues in the CDR3. Germline CDR1 reads SGHRS; CDR2 reads YFSETQ. V dropped 10 bases and J dropped 0 bases, with 20 bases sitting between them. This CDR3 is CASYEPFSGSYEQYF. As DNA, the CDR3 is TGCGCCTCTTACGAACCATTCTCCGGCTCCTACGAGCAGTACTTC.

The chain carries TRBV5-4 and TRBJ1-4, with 8 bases lining up with TRBD1. CDR1 SGHNT and CDR2 YYREEE come from the germline V gene (reference sequence). This CDR3 is built from 13 residues. Germline trimming cut 6 bases from V and 8 bases from J; bases unmatched to any gene: 6. The CDR3: CASMDRVDEKLFF. The DNA of the CDR3 is TGTGCCAGCATGGACAGGGTGGACGAAAAACTGTTTTTT. Together with reference TRBV5-4 and TRBJ1-4, the CDR3 gives the full variable domain: ETGVTQSPTHLIKTRGQQVTLRCSSQSGHNTVSWYQQALGQGPQFIFQYYREEENGRGNFPPRFSGLQFPNYSSELNVNALELDDSALYLCASMDRVDEKLFFGSGTQLSVL.

This clone was recorded a few times. The chain recombines TRBV2 with TRBJ1-1; TRBD1 matches at 7 bases. Germline CDR1 reads SNHLY; CDR2 reads FYNNEI. Trimming removed 6 bases from V and 1 base from J; junction bases left unmatched: 2. This CDR3 region has 13 residues. The CDR3, as DNA: TGTGCCAGCAGCCGACAGGGGAACACTGAAGCTTTCTTT. It translates to CASSRQGNTEAFF.

The gene calls are TRBV9 and TRBJ2-2, with D possibly matching TRBD2 (5 bases). Looked up from germline, CDR1 is SGDLS and CDR2 is YYNGEE. Deletions cut 0 bases from V and 0 bases from J, with 9 bases between. The CDR3 length is 16 residues. In DNA, the CDR3 is TGTGCCAGCAGCGTAGTTAGCGTCGCGAACACCGGGGAGCTGTTTTTT. This codes for CASSVVSVANTGELFF.

The CDR3 nucleotides read TGTGCCAGCAGCGTAGTAGAGGTCCAGAACACCGGGGAGCTGTTTTTT. The encoded protein is CASSVVEVQNTGELFF. The chain employs TRBV9 and TRBJ2-2; D is unresolved. With 0 bases removed from V and 1 base from J, the gap between germline ends came to 10 bases. CDR1 is SGDLS and CDR2 is YYNGEE in the germline V gene. The CDR3 has 16 amino acids. The full variable domain, its missing parts supplied by reference TRBV9 and TRBJ2-2, is DSGVTQTPKHLITATGQRVTLRCSPRSGDLSVYWYQQSLDQGLQFLIQYYNGEERAKGNILERFSAQQFPDLHSELNLSSLELGDSALYFCASSVVEVQNTGELFFGEGSRLTVL.